One sample yielded the 23 T cell receptor beta chains listed below, sequenced in a study of CD8 T cells in Susac syndrome. When the RNA was reverse transcribed, random hexamers were used with an input of roughly 0.5 to 1 ug. TCRdb redid the calling of the immunoSEQ multiplex PCR reads with MiXCR, one entry per CDR3 protein. The sample comprises about 71,000 distinct CDR3 sequences, around 93% of which are singletons, and around 0.15% rests with the top ten. Sequenced input: CD4+ T cells from PBMCs. The receptors come from a human donor with Susac syndrome.

The chain uses TRBV6-1 and TRBJ1-3, with D tentatively TRBD1 (6 bases). CDR1 is MNHNS, CDR2 SASEGT, per germline. The CDR3 covers 15 residues. With 1 base removed from V and 0 bases from J, the gap between germline ends came to 7 bases. The CDR3 loop is CASSEGTVSGNTIYF. The CDR3 DNA is TGTGCCAGCAGTGAAGGGACAGTCTCTGGAAACACCATATATTTT.

This clonotype was seen just once. V and J are TRBV5-5 and TRBJ2-3, with D perhaps given as TRBD1 or TRBD2 (5 bases each). Deletions cut 3 bases from V and 4 bases from J, with 18 bases between. The V gene's germline CDR1 is SGHKS and CDR2 YYEKEE (reference sequence). This CDR3 region has 16 residues. The CDR3 loop reads CASSSSGWGSPDTQYF. Here the CDR3 DNA reads TGTGCCAGCAGCTCCTCTGGGTGGGGGAGCCCAGATACGCAGTATTTT.

V is TRBV6-5 and J is TRBJ1-2; possibly TRBD1 for D (5 bases). The CDR3 is made up of 16 amino acids. The germline CDR1 and CDR2 sequences are MNHEY and SVGAGI. V dropped 0 bases and J dropped 4 bases, with 15 bases sitting between them. This CDR3 reads CASSYSGDPTIYGYTF. The CDR3 nucleotides read TGTGCCAGCAGTTACTCAGGGGACCCAACTATCTATGGCTACACCTTC.

This chain joins TRBV20-1 and TRBJ1-3; the match to TRBD1 covers 10 bases. This CDR3 has 16 amino acids. Trimming removed 6 bases from V and 1 base from J; junction bases left unmatched: 9. Germline-derived CDR1 and CDR2 are DFQATT and SNEGSKA (reference sequence). CDR3: CSAPRQGAFSGNTIYF. The CDR3 DNA reads as TGCAGTGCACCACGACAGGGGGCCTTTTCTGGAAACACCATATATTTT.

The rearrangement joins TRBV15 to TRBJ1-5; D call uncertain. Germline loops: CDR1 LNHNV, CDR2 YYDKDF (reference sequence). V was pared by 2 bases and J by 1 base, with 9 bases between. CDR3 length: 15 amino acids. CDR3 region: CATSRSTASNQPQHF. The DNA for the CDR3 is TGTGCCACCAGCAGATCAACCGCAAGCAATCAGCCCCAGCATTTT.

In DNA, the CDR3 is TGTGCCAGCAGTACCCGACGGGATACGGTATTTGCTGGGGCCAACGTCCTGACTTTC. This gives the protein CASSTRRDTVFAGANVLTF. The chain joins TRBV6-5 to TRBJ2-6, with D tentatively TRBD2 (5 bases). This CDR3 has 19 residues. Germline V lookup: CDR1 MNHEY, CDR2 SVGAGI. V was trimmed by 5 bases and J by 2 bases, leaving 22 bases between them.

This chain links TRBV7-2 with TRBJ2-7; 8 positions agree with TRBD1. Germline CDR1 is SGHTA and CDR2 is FQGNSA. The CDR3 contains 15 residues. Losses at the gene ends were 5 bases for V and 3 bases for J; bases not matched to a gene: 9. In DNA, the CDR3 is TGTGCCAGCAGCAGAGAACCCACAGGGGGCTACGAGCAGTACTTC. Translated: CASSREPTGGYEQYF.

The chain is built from TRBV3-1 and TRBJ1-4, with 7 nucleotides matching TRBD1. Germline CDR1 reads LGHDT; CDR2 reads YNNKEL (reference sequence). The CDR3 extends over 15 amino acids. V shed 6 bases and J 8 bases; nucleotides not matched to a gene: 12. DNA for the CDR3: TGTGCCAGCAGTGTTTCCCCAGGGGGAAGCGAAAAACTGTTTTTT. It encodes CASSVSPGGSEKLFF.

The rearrangement joins TRBV13 to TRBJ2-3; tentative D call: TRBD2 (5 bases). The V gene's germline CDR1 is PRHDT and CDR2 FYEKMQ (reference sequence). This CDR3 is 13 amino acids long. The V gene lost 5 bases and the J gene lost 5 bases, with 11 bases spanning the gap. The CDR3 DNA reads as TGTGCCAGCAGCGGAGCCGGGATAGATACGCAGTATTTT. It is translated as CASSGAGIDTQYF.

The genes are TRBV2 and TRBJ1-2; D gene unclear. There are 15 residues in the CDR3. The ends were cut back, 7 bases at V and 4 bases at J, with 19 bases in the middle. Germline V CDR1 and CDR2: SNHLY, FYNNEI. CDR3 sequence: CASIYSLSSAYGYTF. DNA of the CDR3: TGTGCCAGCATATACAGCTTGTCCTCGGCCTATGGCTACACCTTC.

This sequence joins TRBV11-3 and TRBJ2-3, with D perhaps matching TRBD1 (5 bases). The CDR3 consists of 12 residues. Trimming shortened V by 6 bases and J by 1 base, and 5 bases separated the two germline ends. Germline CDR1 reads SGHNT; CDR2 reads YENEEA. CDR3 sequence reads: CASRGGTDTQYF. The CDR3, as DNA: TGTGCCAGCAGAGGGGGCACAGATACGCAGTATTTT.

The chain employs TRBV9 and TRBJ1-3; D is perhaps TRBD1 (5 bases). CDR1 is SGDLS and CDR2 is YYNGEE in the germline V gene. The CDR3 has 16 amino acids. Trimming left V 0 bases short and J 0 bases short, with 10 bases between. CDR3 in DNA: TGTGCCAGCAGCGTAGCGGCAGGGTTCTCTGGAAACACCATATATTTT. Translated, it gives CASSVAAGFSGNTIYF.

This sequence joins TRBV6-2 or TRBV6-3 and TRBJ1-2, with D uncertain. The germline V and J ends were trimmed by 0 bases and 0 bases, with 8 bases remaining between them. In germline, CDR1 is MNHEY, CDR2 SVGEGT. This CDR3 is built from 15 residues. The CDR3 bases are TGTGCCAGCAGTTACTCAACGACAACTAACTATGGCTACACCTTC. Residues: CASSYSTTTNYGYTF.

The chain employs TRBV6-1 and TRBJ1-2; TRBD1 might be the D (6 bases). The ends were cut back, 8 bases at V and 2 bases at J, with 21 bases in the middle. CDR3 length: 16 amino acids. From germline, CDR1 is MNHNS and CDR2 SASEGT. CDR3 coding DNA: TGTGCCAGCCGAATGAGTAGGGGGAAATGGAACTATGGCTACACCTTC. As protein: CASRMSRGKWNYGYTF.

The V gene is TRBV20-1, the J gene TRBJ2-6; a weak D match, TRBD1 (5 bases). V gave up 1 base and J gave up 2 bases, with 12 bases separating them. The CDR3 has 16 residues. Germline V gene sequence: CDR1 DFQATT, CDR2 SNEGSKA (reference sequence). CDR3 coding DNA: TGCAGTGCTAGAGCATTACAGGATCCTGGGGCCAACGTCCTGACTTTC. This translates into CSARALQDPGANVLTF.

The rearrangement links TRBV6-5 to TRBJ1-5; 8 nucleotides match TRBD1. The germline V gene encodes CDR1 MNHEY and CDR2 SVGAGI. This CDR3 is 14 amino acids long. V lost 5 bases to trimming and J lost 5 bases; unmatched junction nucleotides: 5. Here the CDR3 reads CASSRTGSYQPQHF. The CDR3, as DNA: TGTGCCAGCAGTCGGACAGGGTCTTATCAGCCCCAGCATTTT.

V is TRBV5-6 and J is TRBJ1-4; perhaps TRBD1 as D (5 bases). V lost 6 bases, J lost 10 bases, and 19 bases lay in between. Germline V gives CDR1 SGHDT, CDR2 YYEEEE. The length of the CDR3 is 14 residues. CDR3 bases: TGTGCCAGCACCCGGAGGTCTGGGGACGGAAAACTGTTTTTT. Its protein is CASTRRSGDGKLFF.

This chain connects TRBV28 to TRBJ2-5; 8 bases agree with TRBD1. The CDR3 is 16 amino acids. V gave up 2 bases and J gave up 4 bases; unmatched junction bases: 9. Germline CDR1 MDHEN, CDR2 SYDVKM. Here the CDR3 reads CASSLSRQGARETQYF. CDR3 bases: TGTGCCAGCAGTTTAAGTAGGCAGGGGGCGAGAGAGACCCAGTACTTC.

In nucleotides, the CDR3 is TGCAGTGCCCGGGACCGGGGGGGGTGGAGTGGCTACACCTTC. The encoded protein is CSARDRGGWSGYTF. This chain uses TRBV20-1 with TRBJ1-2, with a weak D call TRBD1 (5 bases). The V and J ends lost 6 bases and 7 bases respectively, with 21 bases between them. The CDR3 is 14 residues long. The V gene's germline CDR1 is DFQATT and CDR2 SNEGSKA (reference sequence).

The chain joins TRBV6-1 to TRBJ1-5; D possibly corresponds to TRBD1 (6 bases). Trimming pared 5 bases from V and 2 bases from J, leaving 19 bases between. The CDR3 spans 17 residues. CDR1 is MNHNS and CDR2 is SASEGT in the germline V gene. CDR3 in DNA: TGTGCCAGCAGTATCAGCCCTCAGGGGAGCGGCAATCAGCCCCAGCATTTT. It translates to CASSISPQGSGNQPQHF.

This sequence joins TRBV7-2 and TRBJ1-5; D is perhaps TRBD1 (5 bases). CDR3 length: 13 amino acids. V was cut by 2 bases and J by 7 bases, with 9 bases left in between. CDR1 and CDR2 from the germline V gene are SGHTA and FQGNSA. CDR3 in amino acids: CASSLTAGQPQHF. CDR3 DNA: TGTGCCAGCAGCTTAACCGCAGGGCAGCCCCAGCATTTT. The complete variable domain, with remaining parts taken from reference TRBV7-2 and TRBJ1-5, reads GAGVSQSPSNKVTEKGKDVELRCDPISGHTALYWYRQSLGQGLEFLIYFQGNSAPDKSGLPSDRFSAERTGGSVSTLTIQRTQQEDSAVYLCASSLTAGQPQHFGDGTRLSIL.

V gene TRBV12-3 or TRBV12-4 combines with J gene TRBJ1-6; D may be TRBD1 (5 bases). This CDR3 has 13 residues. The V gene lost 5 bases and the J gene lost 6 bases, with 8 bases spanning the gap. The CDR3 spells CASSIDSNSPLHF. CDR3 nucleotide sequence: TGTGCCAGCAGTATCGACAGTAATTCACCCCTCCACTTT.

The chain couples TRBV7-9 to TRBJ2-1; perhaps TRBD2 as D (5 bases). The CDR3 spans 18 residues. Between the trimmed V and J ends, which lost 1 base and 4 bases, there was a span of 20 bases. Germline lookup yields CDR1 SEHNR and CDR2 FQNEAQ (reference sequence). The DNA for the CDR3 is TGTGCCAGCAGCTTAGGGGTACCTCAGAGGGATAGATACAATGAGCAGTTCTTC. It codes for CASSLGVPQRDRYNEQFF. Filled out from reference TRBV7-9 and TRBJ2-1, the complete variable domain reads DTGVSQNPRHKITKRGQNVTFRCDPISEHNRLYWYRQTLGQGPEFLTYFQNEAQLEKSRLLSDRFSAERPKGSFSTLEIQRTEQGDSAMYLCASSLGVPQRDRYNEQFFGPGTRLTVL.